One sample yielded the 8 T cell receptor beta chains listed below, sequenced in a study of OX40 agonist ivuxolimab in advanced cancers. Only in-frame clones appear in the TCRdb table, and some are missing; sequencing was by immunoSEQ multiplex PCR. The sample consists of more than 75,000 clones, around nine tenths of them appearing once. The input for sequencing was CD4+ or CD8+ T cells sorted from blood, taken in a trial of the OX40 agonist ivuxolimab. The source of these receptors is an adult with an advanced solid tumor such as melanoma, head and neck, liver or kidney cancer.

The genes are TRBV23-1 and TRBJ1-4, with 9 bases fitting TRBD1. TRBV23-1 is flagged as an ORF with uncertain function. This CDR3 has 13 amino acids. Losses at the gene ends were 8 bases for V and 12 bases for J; bases not matched to a gene: 10. CDR3 amino acids: CASGPGQGVELFF. In nucleotides, the CDR3 is TGCGCCAGCGGCCCGGGACAGGGCGTAGAACTGTTTTTT.

The chain couples TRBV19 to TRBJ2-2, with 10 bases matching TRBD2. V lost 8 bases and J lost 5; bases outside the gene matches: 5. The CDR3 is 14 amino acids. Germline V lookup: CDR1 LNHDA, CDR2 SQIVND (reference sequence). The CDR3 here is CASQLAGNTGELFF. In nucleotides, the CDR3 is TGTGCCAGTCAACTAGCGGGAAATACCGGGGAGCTGTTTTTT.

The J gene is TRBJ1-4, the V gene TRBV9, with 12 bases lining up with TRBD1. Germline CDR1 is SGDLS and CDR2 is YYNGEE. The CDR3 has 16 amino acids. Unmatched junction bases numbered 12, after V lost 7 bases and J lost 8 bases. The CDR3: CASAVGTGGEGEKLFF. The CDR3 DNA is TGTGCCAGCGCCGTAGGGACAGGGGGCGAGGGGGAAAAACTGTTTTTT. Full variable domain (rest looked up from reference TRBV9 and TRBJ1-4): DSGVTQTPKHLITATGQRVTLRCSPRSGDLSVYWYQQSLDQGLQFLIQYYNGEERAKGNILERFSAQQFPDLHSELNLSSLELGDSALYFCASAVGTGGEGEKLFFGSGTQLSVL.

J is TRBJ1-3 and V is TRBV7-6; D is uncertain. Germline assignment: CDR1 SGHVS and CDR2 FNYEAQ. V lost 2 bases and J lost 3, with 11 bases in between. The CDR3 is 15 amino acids. CDR3 bases: TGTGCCAGCAGCTTAAGCCATCACGGTGGAAACACCATATATTTT. The encoded protein is CASSLSHHGGNTIYF.

The chain recombines TRBV9 with TRBJ1-1; 8 bases are shared with TRBD1. This CDR3 is built from 14 residues. Per germline, CDR1 SGDLS and CDR2 YYNGEE. The V gene end was trimmed by 3 bases and the J gene end by 0 bases; junction bases not matched to a gene: 1. The CDR3, as DNA: TGTGCCAGCAGCGGGACAGGGATGAACACTGAAGCTTTCTTT. It is translated as CASSGTGMNTEAFF. Variable domain in full (rest from reference TRBV9 and TRBJ1-1): DSGVTQTPKHLITATGQRVTLRCSPRSGDLSVYWYQQSLDQGLQFLIQYYNGEERAKGNILERFSAQQFPDLHSELNLSSLELGDSALYFCASSGTGMNTEAFFGQGTRLTVV.

CDR3 DNA sequence: TGTGCCAGCAGCCCCCGAGGGACAGGGGACAATGAGCAGTTCTTC. This translates into CASSPRGTGDNEQFF. This chain uses TRBV7-9 with TRBJ2-1, with 10 bases identical to TRBD1. Germline V gives CDR1 SEHNR, CDR2 FQNEAQ (reference sequence). CDR3 length: 15 amino acids. V dropped 5 bases and J dropped 5; count of bases not matched to a gene: 6.

The V gene is TRBV18, the J gene TRBJ1-2; D remains ambiguous. Germline V CDR1 and CDR2: KGHSH, LQKENI. Trimming took 2 bases from V and 4 from J, leaving 8 bases between them. This CDR3 is 13 amino acids long. The CDR3 sequence is CASSPGIPYGYTF. CDR3 nucleotide sequence: TGTGCCAGCTCACCAGGGATCCCCTATGGCTACACCTTC.

The J gene is TRBJ2-7, the V gene TRBV5-1; 9 bases agree with TRBD1. The V gene's germline CDR1 is SGHRS and CDR2 YFSETQ. This CDR3 spans 14 amino acids. V lost 2 bases to trimming and J lost 4 bases; unmatched junction nucleotides: 4. CDR3 bases: TGCGCCAGCAGCTTTGGGACAGGGAATTACGAGCAGTACTTC. Its translation is CASSFGTGNYEQYF.